The 18 T cell receptor beta chains given below trace back to one sample, sequenced in a study of radiation and T cells in renal cell carcinoma. The time point: blood 2 weeks post-SBRT. Treatment specified: 15 Gy SBRT to primary tumor, nephrectomy 4 weeks later. The data were produced by immunoSEQ multiplex PCR, yet TCRdb's version contains in-frame clones alone and is incomplete. Altogether 70,000 or so clones are present, around 80% being singletons, with the ten largest covering approximately 6.4%. The specimen comprised blood, sampled from a patient whose treatment included radiotherapy and nephrectomy. The origin of the receptors is a man aged 55 to 70 with renal cell carcinoma.

The J gene is TRBJ2-1, the V gene TRBV7-2, with a possible D match to TRBD2 (6 bases). Germline V CDR1 and CDR2: SGHTA, FQGNSA. The CDR3 contains 16 residues. V was pared by 0 bases and J by 1 base, with 10 bases between. Here the CDR3 DNA reads TGTGCCAGCAGCTTAGCGGGAGGTGGTTCCTACAATGAGCAGTTCTTC. As protein: CASSLAGGGSYNEQFF.

The chain employs TRBV5-1 and TRBJ2-7; possibly TRBD1 or TRBD2 for D (6 bases each). The germline gives CDR1 SGHRS, CDR2 YFSETQ. The CDR3 has 14 amino acids. The germline V and J ends were trimmed by 0 bases and 5 bases, with 12 bases remaining between them. The CDR3 DNA sequence: TGCGCCAGCAGCTTGGGAGGGGGGTCAGACGAGCAGTACTTC. Its translation is CASSLGGGSDEQYF.

The rearrangement uses TRBV4-1 and TRBJ2-2, with a tentative D call TRBD2 (5 bases). This CDR3 comprises 16 residues. CDR1 is MGHRA and CDR2 is YSYEKL in the germline V gene. V was trimmed by 0 bases and J by 4 bases, leaving 12 bases between them. This CDR3 reads CASSQDQRAVTGELFF. In DNA form, the CDR3 reads TGCGCCAGCAGCCAAGATCAGAGGGCTGTCACCGGGGAGCTGTTTTTT.

This chain connects TRBV10-3 to TRBJ2-5; tentative D call: TRBD1 (7 bases). Germline V gene lookup returns CDR1 ENHRY and CDR2 SYGVKD. V gave up 5 bases and J gave up 2 bases, with 12 bases separating them. The CDR3 runs 14 residues. DNA for the CDR3: TGTGCCATCAGTAGCAGGGGGGCGCAAGAGACCCAGTACTTC. Protein product: CAISSRGAQETQYF.

This clone was detected a few times. The J gene is TRBJ1-3, the V gene TRBV7-2; 7 bases fit TRBD1. Germline loops: CDR1 SGHTA, CDR2 FQGNSA. The CDR3 runs 15 residues. V gave up 6 bases and J gave up 4 bases; unmatched junction bases: 9. CDR3 sequence: CASSKTGVSGNTIYF. CDR3 bases: TGTGCCAGCAGTAAAACAGGGGTCTCCGGAAACACCATATATTTT.

The chain carries TRBV5-1 and TRBJ2-5; possibly TRBD2 for D (6 bases). The CDR3 spans 14 residues. Germline assignment: CDR1 SGHRS and CDR2 YFSETQ. The V gene lost 0 bases and the J gene lost 5 bases, with 11 bases spanning the gap. The CDR3 bases are TGCGCCAGCAGCTTGGAGGAGGGGCGGGAGACCCAGTACTTC. The encoded protein is CASSLEEGRETQYF.

This rearrangement joins TRBV4-2 to TRBJ1-2; D may be TRBD1 (6 bases). CDR1 is LGHNA and CDR2 is YNFKEQ in the germline V gene. The V and J ends lost 4 bases and 8 bases respectively, with 20 bases between them. The length of the CDR3 is 15 residues. The CDR3 sequence is CASSPGNILRGGYTF. CDR3 DNA: TGTGCCAGCAGCCCGGGGAACATCCTGAGGGGGGGCTACACCTTC.

V usage is TRBV30 and J usage is TRBJ2-7; D is undetermined. Trimming stripped 0 bases from V and 2 bases from J, with 8 bases between. Germline V gene sequence: CDR1 GTSNPN, CDR2 SVGIG (reference sequence). The CDR3 covers 13 residues. CDR3 sequence: CAWSVLRAYEQYF. CDR3 DNA: TGTGCCTGGAGTGTCTTACGGGCCTACGAGCAGTACTTC.

The rearrangement joins TRBV2 to TRBJ2-2; perhaps TRBD2 as D (6 bases). CDR1 SNHLY and CDR2 FYNNEI come from the germline V gene. The CDR3 is 16 residues long. The V and J ends lost 8 bases and 4 bases respectively, with 20 bases between them. DNA for the CDR3: TGTGCCAGCGGCGGGGAGTCCACCCTAGGCACCGGGGAGCTGTTTTTT. Protein sequence: CASGGESTLGTGELFF.

The DNA for the CDR3 is TGTGCCAGTAGTATCAGCGGGGCTTCCTACAATGAGCAGTTCTTC. Protein: CASSISGASYNEQFF. V usage is TRBV19 and J usage is TRBJ2-1; TRBD2 aligns across 7 bases. V trimming: 3 bases; J trimming: 1 base; junction bases outside the gene matches: 3. The germline V gene encodes CDR1 LNHDA and CDR2 SQIVND (reference sequence). The CDR3 spans 15 residues. Drawing the rest from reference TRBV19 and TRBJ2-1, the complete variable domain is DGGITQSPKYLFRKEGQNVTLSCEQNLNHDAMYWYRQDPGQGLRLIYYSQIVNDFQKGDIAEGYSVSREKKESFPLTVTSAQKNPTAFYLCASSISGASYNEQFFGPGTRLTVL.

The CDR3 coding sequence is TGTGCCAGCAGCCCCCCCAGTAGGCAGCAGTACTTC. It codes for CASSPPSRQQYF. The rearrangement links TRBV7-9 to TRBJ2-7; the D is unclear. The V gene lost 5 bases and the J gene lost 8 bases, with 13 bases spanning the gap. This CDR3 contains 12 residues. CDR1 and CDR2 from the germline V gene are SEHNR and FQNEAQ (reference sequence).

The chain joins TRBV27 to TRBJ1-2; the match to TRBD1 covers 7 bases. Looked up from germline, CDR1 is MNHEY and CDR2 is SMNVEV (reference sequence). Unmatched junction bases numbered 5, after V lost 8 bases and J lost 2 bases. The CDR3 covers 13 residues. CDR3: CASGRTGNYGYTF. The DNA of the CDR3 is TGTGCCAGCGGCAGGACAGGAAACTATGGCTACACCTTC.

V gene TRBV19 combines with J gene TRBJ2-1; D might be TRBD2 (6 bases). Germline loops: CDR1 LNHDA, CDR2 SQIVND (reference sequence). This CDR3 has 17 residues. Trimming removed 1 base from V and 0 bases from J, with 13 bases in between. CDR3 in DNA: TGTGCCAGTAGTATAGGCGCGGAGGGGAGCTCCTACAATGAGCAGTTCTTC. This encodes CASSIGAEGSSYNEQFF. The variable domain in full, with the rest retrieved from reference TRBV19 and TRBJ2-1, is DGGITQSPKYLFRKEGQNVTLSCEQNLNHDAMYWYRQDPGQGLRLIYYSQIVNDFQKGDIAEGYSVSREKKESFPLTVTSAQKNPTAFYLCASSIGAEGSSYNEQFFGPGTRLTVL.

This clone qualifies as medium-sized (0.01 to 0.1%). This chain links TRBV6-1 with TRBJ2-4; no reliable D call. CDR1 MNHNS and CDR2 SASEGT come from the germline V gene. This CDR3 spans 12 amino acids. Trimming stripped 3 bases from V and 6 bases from J, with 6 bases between. CDR3 sequence (DNA): TGTGCCAGCAGTGAGGGATTAAACATTCAGTACTTC. It specifies CASSEGLNIQYF.

This sequence joins TRBV6-6 and TRBJ1-1; D uncertain. The CDR3 spans 14 residues. The V gene lost 6 bases and the J gene lost 9 bases, with 20 bases spanning the gap. CDR1 and CDR2 (germline): MNHNY, SVGAGI (reference sequence). CDR3 residues: CASRPPSGQTKAFF. The CDR3 DNA follows: TGTGCCAGCAGACCACCCTCGGGCCAGACTAAAGCTTTCTTT.

This sequence joins TRBV29-1 and TRBJ2-7, with D possibly TRBD1 on 5 matching bases. The CDR3 extends over 13 amino acids. Germline assignment: CDR1 SQVTM and CDR2 ANQGSEA. Trimming stripped 0 bases from V and 2 bases from J, with 8 bases between. The CDR3 DNA reads as TGCAGCGTTGAAGAGGCAGGGCCCTACGAGCAGTACTTC. Translation: CSVEEAGPYEQYF.

The chain couples TRBV11-2 to TRBJ1-2; no definite D call. V was clipped by 3 bases and J by 7 bases, with 9 bases between them. This CDR3 is built from 12 residues. The germline CDR1 and CDR2 sequences are SGHAT and FQNNGV. The CDR3 is CASSLGGLGYTF. Written as DNA, the CDR3 is TGTGCCAGCAGCTTGGGAGGGCTTGGCTACACCTTC. The full variable domain, its missing parts supplied by reference TRBV11-2 and TRBJ1-2, is EAGVAQSPRYKIIEKRQSVAFWCNPISGHATLYWYQQILGQGPKLLIQFQNNGVVDDSQLPKDRFSAERLKGVDSTLKIQPAKLEDSAVYLCASSLGGLGYTFGSGTRLTVV.

The CDR3 spells CASRSPGPYTYEQYF. The DNA of the CDR3 is TGTGCCAGCAGATCTCCCGGGCCGTATACCTACGAGCAGTACTTC. The rearrangement joins TRBV28 to TRBJ2-7; D is uncertain. The CDR3 spans 15 residues. CDR1 is MDHEN and CDR2 is SYDVKM in the germline V gene. The germline V and J ends were trimmed by 6 bases and 2 bases, with 17 bases remaining between them.